The present T cell receptor (beta chain) was sequenced within a study of cytomegalovirus exposure and HLA in healthy donors. Across the study: An earlier analysis identified under 130 million unique TCR beta sequences in about 180 million T cells. Study-wide points: According to the study, roughly 160 TCR beta chains were cytomegalovirus-associated.

Of note for this clone: Its antigen is not known.

The PCR made use of 60 Vbeta and 13 Jbeta primers. Profiled with immunoSEQ multiplex PCR; TCRdb holds only in-frame clones, not every one. The data contain 150,000 or so clones, over 60% of them singletons. The CDR3 is made up of 17 amino acids. The sample taken for sequencing was PBMCs. The receptor was derived from a woman in her late teens or twenties in good health and CMV-seronegative. The V and J genes are TRBV1 and TRBJ2-4; the DNA was not compared with TRBD2, the D call given in the table. TRBV1 is listed as a pseudogene. For the CDR3, the DNA is TGCACCAGCAGCCAAGAGGGAACCCCCACGGGAGGTAACAGTCAGTACTTC. This gives the protein CTSSQEGTPTGGNSQYF.